The 5 T cell receptor beta chains below were found in one sample sequenced in a study of blood T cell repertoires in COVID-19. Sequenced by immunoSEQ multiplex PCR; TCRdb stores in-frame clones only, minus some. The sample records 130,000 to 150,000 clones, approximately 83% being singletons. The sample taken for sequencing was peripheral blood. These TCRs come from a woman aged 55-70 years with COVID-19, enrolled during active disease.

On this clone: Additional DNA sequences in this sample encode the identical CDR3. The chain employs TRBV9 and TRBJ1-1; D is ambiguous. V shed 0 bases and J shed 0 bases, with 3 bases lying between them. This CDR3 is 13 amino acids long. Germline V gene data show CDR1 as SGDLS and CDR2 as YYNGEE. The CDR3 region is CASSVAVNTEAFF. The CDR3 DNA reads TGTGCCAGCAGCGTAGCCGTGAACACTGAAGCTTTCTTT.

The rearrangement joins TRBV19 to TRBJ1-3; 7 positions match TRBD1. The germline gives CDR1 LNHDA, CDR2 SQIVND (reference sequence). The CDR3 is 16 amino acids. Trimming cost V 4 bases and J 0 bases; bases outside gene matches: 6. CDR3 DNA sequence: TGTGCCAGTAGTAGTACAGGGGAACCCTCTGGAAACACCATATATTTT. The encoded protein is CASSSTGEPSGNTIYF. Based on the CDR3 plus reference TRBV19 and TRBJ1-3, the full variable domain is DGGITQSPKYLFRKEGQNVTLSCEQNLNHDAMYWYRQDPGQGLRLIYYSQIVNDFQKGDIAEGYSVSREKKESFPLTVTSAQKNPTAFYLCASSSTGEPSGNTIYFGEGSWLTVV.

The V gene is TRBV5-6, the J gene TRBJ1-2; no clear D gene. The ends were cut back, 4 bases at V and 6 bases at J, with 19 bases in the middle. This CDR3 spans 15 amino acids. Germline CDR1 and CDR2: SGHDT and YYEEEE. The CDR3: CASSILQLLIDGYTF. The CDR3 DNA reads as TGTGCCAGCAGCATCTTACAGCTTCTCATAGATGGCTACACCTTC.

The chain is built from TRBV6-5 and TRBJ2-5; no clear D gene. This CDR3 is built from 10 residues. The V end lost 6 bases, the J end lost 8 bases, and 7 bases lay between the germline ends. Germline CDR1 MNHEY, CDR2 SVGAGI. CDR3 region: CASRSLTQYF. CDR3 DNA sequence: TGTGCCAGCAGGAGTCTTACCCAGTACTTC.

The gene calls are TRBV18 and TRBJ2-5; TRBD2 matches at 11 bases. Trimming took 4 bases from V and 2 from J; bases not matched to a gene: 3. CDR1 is KGHSH and CDR2 is LQKENI in the germline V gene. This CDR3 has 15 residues. As DNA, the CDR3 is TGTGCCAGCTCACGGACTAGCGGGTTTCAAGAGACCCAGTACTTC. It specifies CASSRTSGFQETQYF. Full variable domain (outside the CDR3, taken from reference TRBV18 and TRBJ2-5): NAGVMQNPRHLVRRRGQEARLRCSPMKGHSHVYWYRQLPEEGLKFMVYLQKENIIDESGMPKERFSAEFPKEGPSILRIQQVVRGDSAAYFCASSRTSGFQETQYFGPGTRLLVL.